This T cell receptor (beta chain) was sequenced for a study of blood T cell repertoires in COVID-19. For the study at large: The United States, Italy and Spain were the sources of the acute and convalescent COVID-19 samples.

The method was immunoSEQ multiplex PCR; TCRdb's version includes in-frame clones alone and lacks a portion of them. The repertoire consists of approximately 450,000 clones, with around 89% occurring once and the leading ten covering approximately 4.5%. V lost 6 bases and J 4 bases, leaving 13 bases between the germline ends. Germline loops: CDR1 MDHEN, CDR2 SYDVKM. The CDR3 spans 14 residues. Sequencing was performed on peripheral blood. The V and J genes are TRBV28 and TRBJ2-1; D is undetermined. The sequence derives from a woman aged 25 to 45 with acute or convalescent COVID-19. CDR3 residues: CASSVPALYNEQFF. The CDR3 DNA is TGTGCCAGCAGCGTCCCTGCCCTATACAATGAGCAGTTCTTC.